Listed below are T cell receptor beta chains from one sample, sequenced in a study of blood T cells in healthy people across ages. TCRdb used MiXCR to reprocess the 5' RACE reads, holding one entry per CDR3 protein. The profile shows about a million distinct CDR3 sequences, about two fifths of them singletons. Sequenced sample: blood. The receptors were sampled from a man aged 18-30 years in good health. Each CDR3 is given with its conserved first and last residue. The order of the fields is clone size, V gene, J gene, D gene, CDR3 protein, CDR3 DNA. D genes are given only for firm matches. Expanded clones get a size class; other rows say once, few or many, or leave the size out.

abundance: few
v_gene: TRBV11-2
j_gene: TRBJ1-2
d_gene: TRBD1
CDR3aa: CASSLLDRTYGYTF
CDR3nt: TGTGCCAGCAGCTTATTGGACAGGACCTATGGCTACACCTTC

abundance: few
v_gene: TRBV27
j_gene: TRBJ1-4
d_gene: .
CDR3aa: CASRSREKLFF
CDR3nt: TGTGCCAGCAGATCTCGGGAAAAACTGTTTTTT

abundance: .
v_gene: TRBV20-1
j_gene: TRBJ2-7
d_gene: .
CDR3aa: CSAPAFSGAQYF
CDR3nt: TGCAGTGCACCTGCCTTCTCGGGGGCCCAGTACTTC

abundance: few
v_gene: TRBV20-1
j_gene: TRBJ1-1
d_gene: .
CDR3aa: CSARKQGLTEAFF
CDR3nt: TGCAGTGCTAGAAAACAGGGACTCACTGAAGCTTTCTTT

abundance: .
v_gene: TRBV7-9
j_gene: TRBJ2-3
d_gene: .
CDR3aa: CASSPGTVSTDTQYF
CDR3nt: TGTGCCAGCAGCCCCGGGACCGTTAGCACAGATACGCAGTATTTT

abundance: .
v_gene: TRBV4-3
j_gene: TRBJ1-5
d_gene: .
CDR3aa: CASIIWVGNQPQHF
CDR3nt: TGCGCCAGCATCATTTGGGTAGGCAATCAGCCCCAGCATTTT

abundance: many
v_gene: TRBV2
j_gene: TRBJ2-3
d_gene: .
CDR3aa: CASRDTSTDTQYF
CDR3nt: TGTGCCAGCCGGGACACTAGCACAGATACGCAGTATTTT

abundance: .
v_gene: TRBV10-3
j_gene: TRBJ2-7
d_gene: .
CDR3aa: CAISGQGGGDEQYF
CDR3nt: TGTGCCATCAGTGGTCAGGGGGGTGGAGACGAGCAGTACTTC

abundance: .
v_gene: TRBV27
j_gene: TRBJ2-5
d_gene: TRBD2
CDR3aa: CASSLKGAGGQETQYF
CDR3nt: TGTGCCAGCAGTTTAAAAGGAGCGGGGGGCCAAGAGACCCAGTACTTC

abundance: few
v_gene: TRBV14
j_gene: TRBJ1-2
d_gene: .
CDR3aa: CASSQSPGSANYGYTF
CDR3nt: TGTGCCAGCAGCCAATCCCCCGGGTCCGCTAACTATGGCTACACCTTC

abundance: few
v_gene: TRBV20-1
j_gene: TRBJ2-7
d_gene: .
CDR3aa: CSARSRRGTYEQYF
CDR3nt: TGCAGTGCTAGAAGCCGCAGGGGCACCTACGAGCAGTACTTC

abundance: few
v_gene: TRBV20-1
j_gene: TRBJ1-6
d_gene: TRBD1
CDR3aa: CSARPRTGGNSPLHF
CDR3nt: TGCAGTGCCAGACCCCGGACAGGGGGTAATTCACCCCTCCACTTT

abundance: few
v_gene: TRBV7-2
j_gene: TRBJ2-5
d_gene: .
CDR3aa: CASSLVGGDQETQYF
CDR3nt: TGTGCCAGCAGCTTGGTAGGAGGTGATCAGGAGACCCAGTACTTC

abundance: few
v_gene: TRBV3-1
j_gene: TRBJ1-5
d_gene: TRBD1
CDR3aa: CASSPGQGRGSNQPQHF
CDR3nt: TGTGCCAGCAGCCCGGGACAGGGTAGAGGAAGCAATCAGCCCCAGCATTTT

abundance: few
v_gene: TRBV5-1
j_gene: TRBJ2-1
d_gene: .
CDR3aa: CASSLDPAGHNEQFF
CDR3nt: TGCGCCAGCAGCTTGGACCCTGCAGGGCACAATGAGCAGTTCTTC

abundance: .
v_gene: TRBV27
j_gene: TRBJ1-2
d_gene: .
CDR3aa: CASSLIPGAHGYTF
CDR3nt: TGTGCCAGCAGTTTGATCCCGGGGGCGCATGGCTACACCTTC

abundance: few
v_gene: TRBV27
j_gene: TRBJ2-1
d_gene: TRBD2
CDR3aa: CASSLFTSGGYNEQFF
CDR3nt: TGTGCCAGCAGTTTATTTACTAGCGGGGGGTACAATGAGCAGTTCTTC

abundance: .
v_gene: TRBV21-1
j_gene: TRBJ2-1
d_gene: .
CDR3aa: CASSNPASSYNEQFF
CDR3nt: TGTGCCAGCAGCAACCCAGCGAGCTCCTACAATGAGCAGTTCTTC

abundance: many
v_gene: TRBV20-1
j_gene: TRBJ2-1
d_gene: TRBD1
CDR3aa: CSALRGQSYNEQFF
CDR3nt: TGCAGTGCACTGAGGGGGCAGAGCTACAATGAGCAGTTCTTC

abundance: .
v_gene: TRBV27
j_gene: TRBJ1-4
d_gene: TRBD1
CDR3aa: CASSWTGYTNEKLFF
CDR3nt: TGTGCCAGCAGCTGGACAGGGTACACTAATGAAAAACTGTTTTTT

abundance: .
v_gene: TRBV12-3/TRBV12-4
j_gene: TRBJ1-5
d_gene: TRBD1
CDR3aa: CASSEGGFSNQPQHF
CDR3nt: TGTGCCAGCAGTGAAGGGGGCTTTAGCAATCAGCCCCAGCATTTT

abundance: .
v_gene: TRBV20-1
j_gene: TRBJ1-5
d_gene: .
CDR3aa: CSATARRGTSSQPQHF
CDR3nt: TGCAGTGCTACGGCTCGGAGGGGCACATCGAGTCAGCCCCAGCATTTT

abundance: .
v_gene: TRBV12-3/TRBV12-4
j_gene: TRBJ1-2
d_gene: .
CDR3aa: CASSGGGGPENYGYTF
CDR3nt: TGTGCCAGCAGTGGGGGGGGCGGTCCGGAAAACTATGGCTACACCTTC

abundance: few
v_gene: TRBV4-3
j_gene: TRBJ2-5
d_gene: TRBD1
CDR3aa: CASSQDHRGFQETQYF
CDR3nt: TGCGCCAGCAGCCAAGACCACAGGGGGTTCCAAGAGACCCAGTACTTC

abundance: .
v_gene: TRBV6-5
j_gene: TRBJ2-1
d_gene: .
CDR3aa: CASQSGGSYNEQFF
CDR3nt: TGTGCCAGTCAGAGTGGGGGGTCGTACAATGAGCAGTTCTTC